The next 7 T cell receptor beta chains were all read from a single sample in a study of sequential checkpoint blockade in melanoma. Sequencing was performed with immunoSEQ multiplex PCR; in TCRdb, only in-frame clones are kept and a portion is missing. The sample records approximately 37,000 clones, 32% being singletons. Treatment described: randomized to nivolumab then ipilimumab (arm A) or the reverse (arm B). The sample in question was tumor tissue (inferred from file names), obtained from a patient given nivolumab and ipilimumab in sequence. The source is a human donor with melanoma.

The V gene is TRBV6-8, the J gene TRBJ2-3; D perhaps matches TRBD2 (6 bases). CDR1 and CDR2 from the germline V gene are MNHGY and SAAAGT. This CDR3 spans 15 amino acids. The germline V and J ends were trimmed by 5 bases and 4 bases, with 16 bases remaining between them. This chain's CDR3 is CASSDTSGRADTQYF. The CDR3 bases are TGTGCCAGCAGTGACACCTCCGGGAGAGCAGATACGCAGTATTTT.

This clone was seen only once. The J gene is TRBJ1-5, the V gene TRBV19, with 9 bases identical to TRBD1. Germline CDR1 LNHDA, CDR2 SQIVND (reference sequence). The CDR3 is 15 amino acids. The V segment lost 4 bases and the J segment 6 bases; nucleotides outside the gene matches: 7. DNA for the CDR3: TGTGCCAGTAGTACTCGACAGGGGGGGGGTCAGCCCCAGCATTTT. It encodes CASSTRQGGGQPQHF.

This clone was seen more than once but under ten times. The chain employs TRBV11-3 and TRBJ1-1, with D unresolved. The CDR3 extends over 15 amino acids. The V end was cut by 3 bases, the J end by 1 base, with 12 bases between. Germline V gives CDR1 SGHNT, CDR2 YENEEA. CDR3 coding DNA: TGTGCCAGCAGCTTGGATGGGCAGAGGAACACTGAAGCTTTCTTT. It is translated as CASSLDGQRNTEAFF.

In this sample, this clone turned up a few times. This CDR3 is CASSLSSSRNEQFF. The CDR3, as DNA: TGTGCCAGCAGCTTAAGCTCTAGCCGGAATGAGCAGTTCTTC. The genes are TRBV11-3 and TRBJ2-1; D might be TRBD2 (5 bases). Trimming removed 2 bases at V and 7 bases at J, with 12 bases between. This CDR3 spans 14 amino acids. Germline-derived CDR1 and CDR2 are SGHNT and YENEEA.

This clone was counted only a few times. The rearrangement links TRBV6-8 to TRBJ2-2; 11 positions match TRBD2. The junction had 0 bases not matched to a gene; V was cut back by 0 bases and J by 3 bases. The CDR3 contains 16 residues. The germline V gene encodes CDR1 MNHGY and CDR2 SAAAGT. The CDR3 DNA reads as TGTGCCAGCAGTTACTCGACTAGCGGGGACACCGGGGAGCTGTTTTTT. As protein: CASSYSTSGDTGELFF.

This clone occurred many times. The chain employs TRBV6-8 and TRBJ2-3; D might be TRBD1 or TRBD2, each matching 5 bases. The V end was cut by 0 bases, the J end by 6 bases, with 16 bases between. Germline CDR1 MNHGY, CDR2 SAAAGT. This CDR3 is 16 amino acids long. Here the CDR3 reads CASSYSRVGVWDTQYF. In DNA form, the CDR3 reads TGTGCCAGCAGTTACTCGAGGGTAGGGGTTTGGGATACGCAGTATTTT.

This clone turned up a few times. The chain has TRBV9 and TRBJ1-3, with 10 bases matching TRBD1. The germline V gene has CDR1 SGDLS and CDR2 YYNGEE. This CDR3 is 18 amino acids long. V lost 0 bases to trimming and J lost 4 bases; unmatched junction nucleotides: 10. Here the CDR3 DNA reads TGTGCCAGCAGCGTAGTAGGACAGGGGGTTCCTACCGGAAACACCATATATTTT. Its protein product is CASSVVGQGVPTGNTIYF.